This paragraph covers one T cell receptor beta chain sequence. Its target is not known. This specimen belongs to a study of human thymus T cells. Overall study findings and caveats: Repertoires sampled from thymus and blood appeared biased in V and J gene usage.

Blood DNA came from all available leukocytes, not a fixed cell number. Using immunoSEQ multiplex PCR, the repertoire was profiled, and TCRdb retains in-frame clones only, with some absent. This sample yields about 44,000 clones, of which around 94% are seen a single time; more than 0.1% belongs to the top ten. CDR3 length: 15 residues. J was trimmed by 1 base and V by 4 bases; bases with no gene match: 6. CDR1 and CDR2 (germline): SGHDT, YYEEEE. The V call is TRBV5-6, the J call TRBJ2-7, with 9 bases lining up with TRBD1. The specimen sequenced was blood. The source is a boy younger than two with a congenital heart defect but otherwise immunologically healthy. The CDR3 spells CASSGRQGGSYEQYF. The CDR3 DNA follows: TGTGCCAGCAGCGGACGACAGGGGGGTTCCTACGAGCAGTACTTC. Full variable domain (remainder filled in from reference TRBV5-6 and TRBJ2-7): DAGVTQSPTHLIKTRGQQVTLRCSPKSGHDTVSWYQQALGQGPQFIFQYYEEEERQRGNFPDRFSGHQFPNYSSELNVNALLLGDSALYLCASSGRQGGSYEQYFGPGTRLTVT.